The present T cell receptor beta chain was sequenced within a study of molecular identifiers for immune sequencing clone quantification. Background on the study: Sequencing covered four of five parts into which replicate RNA from about 20,000 or 100,000 naive CD8 cells was split.

CD8+CD4-CCR7+CD45RA+ sorting gave the naive CD8 T cells. The CDR3 is 15 residues long. Library preparation followed earlier protocols using designated TCR primers. Each CDR3 protein gets one entry after TCRdb re-called the PCR reads with MiXCR. The sample consists of about 630,000 distinct CDR3 sequences, around 25% of them appearing once. The source is a human donor in good health. Some libraries in this study had Jurkat cell RNA spiked in. The sample consisted of naive CD8+ T cells from blood, with Jurkat cell RNA spiked in. The subset was: FACS-sorted CD8+CD4-CCR7+CD45RA+ naive T cells. This chain joins TRBV12-3 or TRBV12-4 and TRBJ2-3; no firm D call. The J call is uncertain, as TRBJ1-5 better fits the DNA end. For the CDR3, the DNA is TGTGCCAGCAGTTTAACACTAGCGGTCACAGATACGCAGCATTTT. This encodes CASSLTLAVTDTQHF.